Each of the 12 T cell receptor beta chains below was sequenced from the same sample in a study of identical twins. Using its own MiXCR run on the 5' RACE reads, TCRdb lists one record per CDR3 protein. In the table there are 500,000 to 600,000 distinct CDR3 sequences, roughly 21% of which are singletons. This same sample was also part of a study on T cells expressing NK-cell markers.

Sequenced material: CD4+ T cells sorted from blood. All receptors come from a woman between 18 and 29 years old in good health.

V usage is TRBV12-3 or TRBV12-4 and J usage is TRBJ2-2, with 7 bases lining up with TRBD2. J gave up 6 bases and V 3 bases, and 13 bases lay outside the gene matches. The CDR3 runs to 17 residues. The CDR3 bases are TGTGCCAGCAGTTTGATACTACGGGGCGGGAGAGCCGGGGAGCTGTTTTTT. Protein: CASSLILRGGRAGELFF.

This sequence joins TRBV12-3 or TRBV12-4 and TRBJ1-2; D call uncertain. This CDR3 has 16 amino acids. The V end lost 2 bases, the J end lost 4 bases, and 17 bases lay between the germline ends. The CDR3 loop is CASSLTIRSILYGYTF. CDR3 sequence (DNA): TGTGCCAGCAGTTTAACCATCCGGTCGATTCTCTATGGCTACACCTTC.

CDR3 residues: CASRPQQETQYF. As DNA, the CDR3 is TGCGCCAGCAGGCCACAGCAAGAGACCCAGTACTTC. V gene TRBV10-2 combines with J gene TRBJ2-5; D is unresolved. In germline, CDR1 is WSHSY, CDR2 SAAADI. The ends were cut back, 6 bases at V and 2 bases at J, with 7 bases in the middle. The CDR3 spans 12 residues.

The chain recombines TRBV20-1 with TRBJ2-3; TRBD2 might be the D (5 bases). Germline values: CDR1 DFQATT, CDR2 SNEGSKA (reference sequence). The CDR3 has 15 amino acids. Trimming left V 4 bases short and J 1 base short, with 15 bases between. The CDR3 region is CSATPGGRGTDTQYF. The CDR3 DNA sequence: TGCAGTGCTACCCCCGGCGGGCGGGGCACAGATACGCAGTATTTT.

This clonotype was observed a handful of times. The chain couples TRBV6-1 to TRBJ2-1; a weak D match, TRBD1 (5 bases). Germline lookup yields CDR1 MNHNS and CDR2 SASEGT. Trimming stripped 11 bases from V and 9 bases from J, with 20 bases between. The CDR3 extends over 13 amino acids. DNA of the CDR3: TGTGCCGCGCGGCAGGGAAGGTGGGGTGAGCAGTTCTTC. Encoded protein: CAARQGRWGEQFF.

The chain links TRBV6-1 to TRBJ2-7, with D possibly being TRBD2 (5 bases). Germline CDR1 and CDR2: MNHNS and SASEGT. V lost 6 bases and J 5 bases, leaving 11 bases between the germline ends. The CDR3 totals 12 residues. The CDR3 DNA follows: TGTGCCAGCAGGAGGGTGGCGAACGAGCAGTACTTC. Translating it yields CASRRVANEQYF.

The chain recombines TRBV20-1 with TRBJ1-6, with D unresolved. This CDR3 has 11 residues. Germline-derived CDR1 and CDR2 are DFQATT and SNEGSKA (reference sequence). Deletions cut 5 bases from V and 12 bases from J, with 11 bases between. In DNA, the CDR3 is TGCAGTGCTGGTGATCGAGGACCCCTCCACTTT. Amino acids: CSAGDRGPLHF.

The sample holds a few counts of this clonotype. The V call is TRBV5-1, the J call TRBJ1-6; D is unclear. The CDR3 is made up of 15 amino acids. Trimming took off 1 base at V and 5 bases at J, with 10 bases between the two ends. Germline loops: CDR1 SGHRS, CDR2 YFSETQ. CDR3 nucleotide sequence: TGCGCCAGCAGCTTGCTATCGGGGAATAATTCACCCCTCCACTTT. It yields the protein CASSLLSGNNSPLHF. The full variable domain, in which reference TRBV5-1 and TRBJ1-6 provide the parts outside the CDR3, is KAGVTQTPRYLIKTRGQQVTLSCSPISGHRSVSWYQQTPGQGLQFLFEYFSETQRNKGNFPGRFSGRQFSNSRSEMNVSTLELGDSALYLCASSLLSGNNSPLHFGNGTRLTVT.

This clonotype was counted a single time. This sequence joins TRBV12-3 or TRBV12-4 and TRBJ2-7, with 9 bases that match TRBD2. J gave up 3 bases and V 0 bases, and 15 bases lay outside the gene matches. This CDR3 has 19 residues. CDR3 amino acids: CASSLAYSSSGRMDYEQYF. Here the CDR3 DNA reads TGTGCCAGCAGTTTAGCGTACTCGAGCAGCGGGAGGATGGACTACGAGCAGTACTTC.

This clonotype was observed a single time. The V call is TRBV11-2, the J call TRBJ2-6; D unresolved. Germline CDR1 and CDR2: SGHAT and FQNNGV. V was trimmed by 3 bases and J by 0 bases, leaving 15 bases between them. The CDR3 consists of 18 residues. The CDR3 here is CASSLGRFQSSGANVLTF. DNA of the CDR3: TGTGCCAGCAGCTTGGGCAGGTTTCAAAGCTCTGGGGCCAACGTCCTGACTTTC.

This clonotype turned up a few times. The chain couples TRBV20-1 to TRBJ2-7, with 10 bases matching TRBD1. With V trimmed by 2 bases and J by 1 base, 8 bases remained unmatched. CDR3 length: 16 amino acids. Per the germline V gene, CDR1 is DFQATT and CDR2 is SNEGSKA (reference sequence). CDR3 loop: CSARRGTGDLSYEQYF. The DNA for the CDR3 is TGCAGTGCTAGAAGGGGGACAGGGGATCTTTCCTACGAGCAGTACTTC.

This chain uses TRBV5-1 with TRBJ1-2; D might be TRBD1 (6 bases). Trimming took 4 bases from V and 0 from J, leaving 13 bases between them. Germline CDR1 is SGHRS and CDR2 is YFSETQ. This CDR3 comprises 15 residues. CDR3 sequence: CASSRGGEANYGYTF. Here the CDR3 DNA reads TGCGCCAGCAGCAGGGGGGGTGAAGCTAACTATGGCTACACCTTC. Drawing the rest from reference TRBV5-1 and TRBJ1-2, the complete variable domain is KAGVTQTPRYLIKTRGQQVTLSCSPISGHRSVSWYQQTPGQGLQFLFEYFSETQRNKGNFPGRFSGRQFSNSRSEMNVSTLELGDSALYLCASSRGGEANYGYTFGSGTRLTVV.